The 5 T cell receptor beta chains in this list originate from one sample, sequenced in a study of OX40 agonist ivuxolimab in advanced cancers. TCRdb keeps only in-frame clones here, not all; method: immunoSEQ multiplex PCR. The data hold about 82,000 clones, with 75% to 90% observed a single time. Sequenced material: CD4+ or CD8+ T cells sorted from blood, taken in a trial of the OX40 agonist ivuxolimab. The receptors shown here come from an adult with an advanced solid tumor such as melanoma, head and neck, liver or kidney cancer.

The J gene is TRBJ2-7, the V gene TRBV27; D is unresolved. CDR1 is MNHEY and CDR2 is SMNVEV in the germline V gene (reference sequence). Trimming stripped 5 bases from V and 2 bases from J, with 10 bases between. CDR3 length: 13 residues. The CDR3 nucleotides read TGTGCCAGCAGTCCACGGGTTCCCTACGAGCAGTACTTC. It specifies CASSPRVPYEQYF.

The chain carries TRBV11-3 and TRBJ1-1; the match to TRBD1 covers 9 bases. This CDR3 has 15 amino acids. Germline lookup yields CDR1 SGHNT and CDR2 YENEEA. V shed 5 bases, J shed 0 bases, and the junction held 4 bases outside the gene matches. The CDR3 protein is CASSIQGAMNTEAFF. CDR3 DNA sequence: TGTGCCAGCAGCATACAGGGGGCTATGAACACTGAAGCTTTCTTT. Full variable domain (missing parts from reference TRBV11-3 and TRBJ1-1): EAGVVQSPRYKIIEKKQPVAFWCNPISGHNTLYWYLQNLGQGPELLIRYENEEAVDDSQLPKDRFSAERLKGVDSTLKIQPAELGDSAVYLCASSIQGAMNTEAFFGQGTRLTVV.

J is TRBJ1-2 and V is TRBV5-1; D is undetermined. V gave up 4 bases and J gave up 7 bases, with 14 bases separating them. Germline loops: CDR1 SGHRS, CDR2 YFSETQ. The CDR3 is 13 amino acids. CDR3 bases: TGCGCCAGCAGCCCCATGGGAGAGGGTGGCTACACCTTC. Translating gives CASSPMGEGGYTF.

The CDR3 loop is CASSLGAAEGAETQYF. CDR3 DNA sequence: TGTGCCAGCAGCTTAGGTGCGGCGGAGGGGGCAGAGACCCAGTACTTC. V and J are TRBV7-2 and TRBJ2-5, with D perhaps TRBD1 (7 bases). The CDR3 loop spans 16 amino acids. Germline V gene data show CDR1 as SGHTA and CDR2 as FQGNSA. Trimming shortened V by 1 base and J by 4 bases, and 16 bases separated the two germline ends.

J is TRBJ1-1 and V is TRBV11-2; perhaps TRBD1 as D (5 bases). Per germline, CDR1 SGHAT and CDR2 FQNNGV. The CDR3 has 17 amino acids. Trimming removed 9 bases at V and 4 bases at J, with 27 bases between. The CDR3 here is CASSTQRGKFASTEAFF. The DNA of the CDR3 is TGTGCCAGTAGCACCCAGCGGGGCAAGTTTGCCAGCACTGAAGCTTTCTTT.